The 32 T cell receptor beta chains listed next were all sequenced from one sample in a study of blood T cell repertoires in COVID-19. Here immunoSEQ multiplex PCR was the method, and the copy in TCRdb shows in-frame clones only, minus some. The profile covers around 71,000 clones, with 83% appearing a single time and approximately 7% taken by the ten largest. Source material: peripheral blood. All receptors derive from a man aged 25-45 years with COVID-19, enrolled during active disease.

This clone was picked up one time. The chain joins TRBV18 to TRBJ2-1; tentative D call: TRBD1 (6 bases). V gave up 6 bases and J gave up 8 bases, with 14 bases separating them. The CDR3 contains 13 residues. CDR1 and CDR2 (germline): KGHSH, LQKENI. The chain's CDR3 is CASSKNREYEQFF. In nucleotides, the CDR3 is TGTGCCAGCTCGAAAAACAGGGAATATGAGCAGTTCTTC.

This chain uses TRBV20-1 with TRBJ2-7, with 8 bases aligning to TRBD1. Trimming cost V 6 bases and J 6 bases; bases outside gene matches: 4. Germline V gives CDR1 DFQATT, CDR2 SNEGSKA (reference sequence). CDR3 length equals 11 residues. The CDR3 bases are TGCAGTGCCCCGACAGGGGTCGAGCAGTACTTC. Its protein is CSAPTGVEQYF.

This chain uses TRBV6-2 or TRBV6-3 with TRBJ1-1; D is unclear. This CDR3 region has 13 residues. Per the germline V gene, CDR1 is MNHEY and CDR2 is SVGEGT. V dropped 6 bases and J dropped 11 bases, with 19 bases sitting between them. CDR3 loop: CASSLRGALVAFF. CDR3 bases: TGTGCCAGCAGCCTCCGAGGCGCCCTGGTGGCTTTCTTT.

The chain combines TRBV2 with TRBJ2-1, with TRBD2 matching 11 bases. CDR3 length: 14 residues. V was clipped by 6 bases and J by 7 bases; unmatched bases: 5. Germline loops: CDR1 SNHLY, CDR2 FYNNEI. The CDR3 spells CASRAGTSGNEQFF. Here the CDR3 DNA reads TGTGCCAGCAGGGCCGGGACTAGCGGAAATGAGCAGTTCTTC.

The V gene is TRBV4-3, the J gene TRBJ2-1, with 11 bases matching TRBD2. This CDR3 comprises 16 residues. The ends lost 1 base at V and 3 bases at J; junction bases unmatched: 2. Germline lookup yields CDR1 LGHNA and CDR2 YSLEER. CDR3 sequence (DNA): TGCGCCAGCAGCCAAGCGACTAGCGGGAACTACAATGAGCAGTTCTTC. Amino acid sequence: CASSQATSGNYNEQFF.

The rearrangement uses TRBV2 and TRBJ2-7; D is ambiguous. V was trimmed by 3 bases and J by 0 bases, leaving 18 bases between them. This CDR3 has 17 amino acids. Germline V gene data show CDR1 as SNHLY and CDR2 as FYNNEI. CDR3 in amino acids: CASSDSPRIGGSYEQYF. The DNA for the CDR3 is TGTGCCAGCAGTGATAGCCCTAGGATCGGTGGCTCCTACGAGCAGTACTTC. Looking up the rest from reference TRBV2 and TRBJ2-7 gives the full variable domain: EPEVTQTPSHQVTQMGQEVILRCVPISNHLYFYWYRQILGQKVEFLVSFYNNEISEKSEIFDDQFSVERPDGSNFTLKIRSTKLEDSAMYFCASSDSPRIGGSYEQYFGPGTRLTVT.

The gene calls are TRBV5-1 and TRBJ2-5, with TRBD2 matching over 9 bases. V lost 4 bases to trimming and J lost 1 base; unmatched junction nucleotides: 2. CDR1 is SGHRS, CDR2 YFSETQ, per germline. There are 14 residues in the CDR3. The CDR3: CASSRSGGQETQYF. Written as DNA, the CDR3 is TGCGCCAGCAGCCGTAGCGGGGGCCAAGAGACCCAGTACTTC.

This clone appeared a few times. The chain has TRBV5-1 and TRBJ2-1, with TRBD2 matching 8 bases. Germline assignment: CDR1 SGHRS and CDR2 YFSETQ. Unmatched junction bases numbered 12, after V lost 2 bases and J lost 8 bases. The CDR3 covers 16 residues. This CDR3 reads CASSFSPGGSGHEQFF. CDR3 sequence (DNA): TGCGCCAGCAGCTTCTCCCCGGGAGGGAGTGGGCATGAGCAGTTCTTC. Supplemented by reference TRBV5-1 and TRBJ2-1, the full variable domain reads KAGVTQTPRYLIKTRGQQVTLSCSPISGHRSVSWYQQTPGQGLQFLFEYFSETQRNKGNFPGRFSGRQFSNSRSEMNVSTLELGDSALYLCASSFSPGGSGHEQFFGPGTRLTVL.

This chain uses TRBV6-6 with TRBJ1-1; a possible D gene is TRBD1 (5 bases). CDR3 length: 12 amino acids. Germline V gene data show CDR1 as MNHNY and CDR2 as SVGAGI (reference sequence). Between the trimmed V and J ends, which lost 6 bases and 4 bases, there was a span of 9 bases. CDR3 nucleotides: TGTGCCAGCAGCCCCCAGGGCACTGAAGCTTTCTTT. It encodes CASSPQGTEAFF.

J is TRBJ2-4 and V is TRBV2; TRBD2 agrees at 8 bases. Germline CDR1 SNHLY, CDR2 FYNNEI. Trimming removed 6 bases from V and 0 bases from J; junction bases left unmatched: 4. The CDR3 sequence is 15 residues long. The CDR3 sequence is CASRRLARAKNIQYF. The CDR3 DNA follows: TGTGCCAGCAGACGACTAGCGAGAGCCAAAAACATTCAGTACTTC.

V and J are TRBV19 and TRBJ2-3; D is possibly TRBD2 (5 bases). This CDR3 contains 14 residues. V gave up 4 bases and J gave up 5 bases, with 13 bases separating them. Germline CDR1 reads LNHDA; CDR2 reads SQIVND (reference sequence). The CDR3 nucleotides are TGTGCCAGTAGTAACCCCTCAGGAGGAGATACGCAGTATTTT. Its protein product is CASSNPSGGDTQYF.

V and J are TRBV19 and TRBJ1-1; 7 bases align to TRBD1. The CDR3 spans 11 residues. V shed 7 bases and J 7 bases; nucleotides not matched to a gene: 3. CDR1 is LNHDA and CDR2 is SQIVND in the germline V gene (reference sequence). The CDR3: CASKTGDEAFF. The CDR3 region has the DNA TGTGCCAGTAAAACAGGGGATGAAGCTTTCTTT.

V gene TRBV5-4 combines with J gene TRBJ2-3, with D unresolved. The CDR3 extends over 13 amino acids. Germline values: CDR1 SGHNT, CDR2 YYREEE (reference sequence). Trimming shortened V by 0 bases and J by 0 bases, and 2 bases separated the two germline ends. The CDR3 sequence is CASSLASTDTQYF. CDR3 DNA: TGTGCCAGCAGCTTGGCTAGCACAGATACGCAGTATTTT.

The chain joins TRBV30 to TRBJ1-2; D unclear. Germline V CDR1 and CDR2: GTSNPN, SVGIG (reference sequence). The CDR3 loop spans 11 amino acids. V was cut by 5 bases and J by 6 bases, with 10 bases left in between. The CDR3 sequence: CAWGEADGYTF. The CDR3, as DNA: TGTGCCTGGGGGGAGGCGGATGGCTACACCTTC.

CDR3 DNA sequence: TGTGCCAGTAGTAGCGAAATGAACACTGAAGCTTTCTTT. Amino acids: CASSSEMNTEAFF. This rearrangement joins TRBV19 to TRBJ1-1, with D hard to call. V lost 4 bases, J lost 0 bases, and 6 bases lay in between. CDR1 and CDR2 from the germline V gene are LNHDA and SQIVND (reference sequence). This CDR3 spans 13 amino acids.

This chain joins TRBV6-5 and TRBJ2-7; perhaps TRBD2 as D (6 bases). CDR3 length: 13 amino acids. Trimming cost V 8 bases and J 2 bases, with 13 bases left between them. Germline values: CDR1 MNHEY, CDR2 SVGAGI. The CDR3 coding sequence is TGTGCCAGCTCCAACGGGGGTACCTACGAGCAGTACTTC. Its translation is CASSNGGTYEQYF.

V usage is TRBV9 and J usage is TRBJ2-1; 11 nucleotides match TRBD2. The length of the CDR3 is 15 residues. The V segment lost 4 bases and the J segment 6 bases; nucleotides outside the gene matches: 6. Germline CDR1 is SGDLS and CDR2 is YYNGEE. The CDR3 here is CASSFTSGRSNEQFF. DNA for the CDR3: TGTGCCAGCAGCTTCACTAGCGGGAGAAGCAATGAGCAGTTCTTC.

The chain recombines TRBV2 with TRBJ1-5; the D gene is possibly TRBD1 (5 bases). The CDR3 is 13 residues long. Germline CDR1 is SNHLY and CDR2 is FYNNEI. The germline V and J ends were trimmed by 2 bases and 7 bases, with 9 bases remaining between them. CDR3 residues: CASSETGEQPQHF. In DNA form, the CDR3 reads TGTGCCAGCAGTGAAACGGGGGAACAGCCCCAGCATTTT.

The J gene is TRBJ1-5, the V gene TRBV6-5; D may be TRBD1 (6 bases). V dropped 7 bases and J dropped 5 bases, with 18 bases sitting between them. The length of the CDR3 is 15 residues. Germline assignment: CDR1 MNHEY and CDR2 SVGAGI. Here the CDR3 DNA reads TGTGCCAGCACCCGTGCAGGGGCGGGAGATCAGCCCCAGCATTTT. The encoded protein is CASTRAGAGDQPQHF.

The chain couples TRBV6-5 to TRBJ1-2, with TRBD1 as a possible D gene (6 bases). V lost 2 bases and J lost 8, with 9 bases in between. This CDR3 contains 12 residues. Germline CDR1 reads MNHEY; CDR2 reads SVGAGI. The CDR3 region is CASSYDRLGYTF. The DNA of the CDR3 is TGTGCCAGCAGTTACGACAGGCTCGGCTACACCTTC.

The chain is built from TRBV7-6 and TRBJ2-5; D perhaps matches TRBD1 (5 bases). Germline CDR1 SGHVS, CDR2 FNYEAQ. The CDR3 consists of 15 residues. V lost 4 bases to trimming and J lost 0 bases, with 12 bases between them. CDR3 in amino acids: CASSSETAYQETQYF. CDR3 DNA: TGTGCCAGCAGCTCAGAGACAGCTTACCAAGAGACCCAGTACTTC.

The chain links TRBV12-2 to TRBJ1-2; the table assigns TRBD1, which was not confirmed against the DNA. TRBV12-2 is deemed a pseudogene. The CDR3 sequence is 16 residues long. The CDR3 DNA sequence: TGTGCAAGTCGCGCGCGGGACAGGGGGCTCGATTCTGGCTACACCTTC. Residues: CASRARDRGLDSGYTF.

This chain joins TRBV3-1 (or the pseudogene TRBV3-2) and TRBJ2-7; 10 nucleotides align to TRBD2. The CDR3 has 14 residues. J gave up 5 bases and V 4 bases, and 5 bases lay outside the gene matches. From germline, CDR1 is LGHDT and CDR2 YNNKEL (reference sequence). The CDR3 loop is CASSPSGSINEQYF. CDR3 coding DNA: TGTGCCAGCAGCCCTAGCGGGAGTATCAACGAGCAGTACTTC.

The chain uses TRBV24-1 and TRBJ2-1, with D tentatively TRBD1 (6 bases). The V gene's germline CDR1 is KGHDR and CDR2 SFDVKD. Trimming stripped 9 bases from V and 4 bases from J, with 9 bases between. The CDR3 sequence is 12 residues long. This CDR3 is CATEDSYNEQFF. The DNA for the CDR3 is TGTGCCACCGAGGACAGTTACAATGAGCAGTTCTTC.

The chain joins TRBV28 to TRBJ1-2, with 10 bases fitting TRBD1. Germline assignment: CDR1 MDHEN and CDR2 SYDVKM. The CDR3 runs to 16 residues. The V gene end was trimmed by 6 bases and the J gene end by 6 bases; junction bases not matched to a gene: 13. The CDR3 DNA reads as TGTGCCAGCAGACGACAGGGGGCGCGAGGGGTAGATGGCTACACCTTC. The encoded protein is CASRRQGARGVDGYTF.

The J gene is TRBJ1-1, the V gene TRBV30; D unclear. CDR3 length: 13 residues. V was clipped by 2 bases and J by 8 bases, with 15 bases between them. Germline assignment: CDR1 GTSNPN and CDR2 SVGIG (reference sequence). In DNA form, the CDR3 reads TGTGCCTGGAGTTCTAACCTCCTGAGGGAAGCTTTCTTT. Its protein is CAWSSNLLREAFF.

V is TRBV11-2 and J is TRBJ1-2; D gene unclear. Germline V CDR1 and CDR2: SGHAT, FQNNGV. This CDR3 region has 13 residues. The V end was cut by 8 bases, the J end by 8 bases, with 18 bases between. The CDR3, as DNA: TGTGCCAGCGGAATTCAGGCGGGAGGAGGCTACACCTTC. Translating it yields CASGIQAGGGYTF.

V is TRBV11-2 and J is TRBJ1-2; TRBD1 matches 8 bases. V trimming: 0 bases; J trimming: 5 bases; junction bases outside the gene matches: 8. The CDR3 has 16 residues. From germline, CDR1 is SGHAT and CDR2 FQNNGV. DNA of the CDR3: TGTGCCAGCAGCTTAGATTTGCAGGGGGCACGGTATGGCTACACCTTC. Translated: CASSLDLQGARYGYTF.

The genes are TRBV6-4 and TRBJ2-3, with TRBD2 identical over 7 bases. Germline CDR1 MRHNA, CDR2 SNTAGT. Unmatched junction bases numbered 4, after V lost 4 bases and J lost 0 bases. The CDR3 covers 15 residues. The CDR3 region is CASSVEGGSTDTQYF. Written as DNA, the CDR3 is TGTGCCAGCAGTGTTGAGGGAGGGAGCACAGATACGCAGTATTTT.

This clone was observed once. The CDR3: CATSSHYTLDSKNQPQHF. In DNA, the CDR3 is TGTGCCACCAGCAGTCACTATACATTGGACAGCAAGAATCAGCCCCAGCATTTT. This rearrangement joins TRBV15 to TRBJ1-5; TRBD1 might be the D (6 bases). The germline gives CDR1 LNHNV, CDR2 YYDKDF (reference sequence). Between the trimmed V and J ends, which lost 3 bases and 4 bases, there was a span of 22 bases. The CDR3 has 18 residues.

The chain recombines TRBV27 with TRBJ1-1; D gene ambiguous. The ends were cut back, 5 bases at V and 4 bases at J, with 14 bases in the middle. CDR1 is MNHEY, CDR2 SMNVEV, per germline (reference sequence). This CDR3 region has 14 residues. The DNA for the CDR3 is TGTGCCAGCAGTCCACTCCGGGGAGGCACTGAAGCTTTCTTT. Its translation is CASSPLRGGTEAFF.

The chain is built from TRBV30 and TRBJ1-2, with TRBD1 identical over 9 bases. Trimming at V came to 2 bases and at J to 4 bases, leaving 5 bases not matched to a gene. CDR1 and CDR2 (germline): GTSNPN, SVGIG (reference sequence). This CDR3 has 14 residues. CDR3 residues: CAWSRTGAGYGYTF. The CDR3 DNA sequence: TGTGCCTGGAGTCGGACAGGGGCTGGCTATGGCTACACCTTC.